Included here is one TCR beta chain sequence, with context. Its antigen is not known. CDR3 length: 16 residues. Germline V gene data show CDR1 as SEHNR and CDR2 as FQNEAQ (reference sequence). The V and J ends lost 6 bases and 4 bases respectively, with 18 bases between them. The sample originates from a study of cytomegalovirus exposure and HLA in healthy donors. Regarding the study as a whole: A link between a missense DCLRE1C variant and TCR beta V- and J-gene trimming emerged from a later analysis. DRB1 showed the most TCR associations and HLA-C the fewest in a later analysis, as rates varied by HLA locus. What was likely a sequencing artifact was a cluster of highly shared sequence variants. Researchers catalogued about 150 TCR beta chains as cytomegalovirus-associated.

Amplification used 60 Vbeta primers and 13 Jbeta primers. Some clones are missing from TCRdb's copy, which holds only in-frame ones; the method was immunoSEQ multiplex PCR. The sample carries some 200,000 clones, 77% recorded once. The source material was PBMCs. The J gene is TRBJ2-2, the V gene TRBV7-9; D is perhaps TRBD1 (6 bases). This clonotype was obtained from a woman aged 55 to 70 in good health and CMV-seropositive. The DNA of the CDR3 is TGTGCCAGCAGTCTCACCGGGACACCATCCACCGGGGAGCTGTTTTTT. Protein sequence: CASSLTGTPSTGELFF. Using reference TRBV7-9 and TRBJ2-2 for the parts outside the CDR3, the full variable domain is DTGVSQNPRHKITKRGQNVTFRCDPISEHNRLYWYRQTLGQGPEFLTYFQNEAQLEKSRLLSDRFSAERPKGSFSTLEIQRTEQGDSAMYLCASSLTGTPSTGELFFGEGSRLTVL.